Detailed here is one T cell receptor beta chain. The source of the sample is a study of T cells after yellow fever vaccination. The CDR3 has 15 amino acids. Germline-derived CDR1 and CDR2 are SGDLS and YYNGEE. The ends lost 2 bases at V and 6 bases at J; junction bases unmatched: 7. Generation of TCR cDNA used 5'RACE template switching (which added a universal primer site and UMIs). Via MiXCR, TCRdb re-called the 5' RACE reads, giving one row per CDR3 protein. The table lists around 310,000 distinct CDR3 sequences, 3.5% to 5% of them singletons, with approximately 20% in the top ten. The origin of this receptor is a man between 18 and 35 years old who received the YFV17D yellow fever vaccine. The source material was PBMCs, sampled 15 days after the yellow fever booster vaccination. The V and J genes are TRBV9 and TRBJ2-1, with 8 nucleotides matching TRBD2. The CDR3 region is CASSVGGAQVNEQFF. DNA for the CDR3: TGTGCCAGCAGCGTCGGGGGGGCTCAAGTCAATGAGCAGTTCTTC.